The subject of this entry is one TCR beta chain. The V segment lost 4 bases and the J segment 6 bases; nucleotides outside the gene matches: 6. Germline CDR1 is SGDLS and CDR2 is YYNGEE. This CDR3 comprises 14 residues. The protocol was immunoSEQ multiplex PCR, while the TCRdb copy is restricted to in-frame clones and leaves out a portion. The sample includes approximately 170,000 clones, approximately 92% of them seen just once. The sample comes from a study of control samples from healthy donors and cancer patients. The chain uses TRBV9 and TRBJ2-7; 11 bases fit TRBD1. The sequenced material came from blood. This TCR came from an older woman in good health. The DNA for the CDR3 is TGTGCCAGCAGCTCCGGGACAGGGGGTTTCGAGCAGTACTTC. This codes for CASSSGTGGFEQYF.